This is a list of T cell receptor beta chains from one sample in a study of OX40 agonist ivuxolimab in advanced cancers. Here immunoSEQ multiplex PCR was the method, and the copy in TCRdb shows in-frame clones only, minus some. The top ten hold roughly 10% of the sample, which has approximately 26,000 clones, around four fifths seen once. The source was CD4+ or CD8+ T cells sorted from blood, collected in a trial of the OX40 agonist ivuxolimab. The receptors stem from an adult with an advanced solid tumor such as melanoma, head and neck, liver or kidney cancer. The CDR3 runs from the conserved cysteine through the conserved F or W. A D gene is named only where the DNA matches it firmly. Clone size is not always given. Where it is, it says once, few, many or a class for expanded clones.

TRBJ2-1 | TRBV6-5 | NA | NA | TGTGCCAGCAGTTACTTTGCTCAGGGGGAGCAGTTCTTC | CASSYFAQGEQFF
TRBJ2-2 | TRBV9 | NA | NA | TGTGCCAGCAGCGTACTTCAAGGTGGGACCGGGGAGCTGTTTTTT | CASSVLQGGTGELFF
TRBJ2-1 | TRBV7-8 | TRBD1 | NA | TGTGCCAGCAGCCTAAGAATCTCCACAGGGGGCGATGAGCAGTTCTTC | CASSLRISTGGDEQFF
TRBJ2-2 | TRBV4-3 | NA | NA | TGCGCCAGCAGTTTTCAGGCATTTACCGGGGAGCTGTTTTTT | CASSFQAFTGELFF
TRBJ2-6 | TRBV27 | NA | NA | TGTGCCAGCAGTCCTTCCGGGCCCTCTGGGGCCAACGTCCTGACTTTC | CASSPSGPSGANVLTF
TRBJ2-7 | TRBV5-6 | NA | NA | TGTGCCAGCAGCGCAGCCGGGACAACCGAGCAGTACTTC | CASSAAGTTEQYF
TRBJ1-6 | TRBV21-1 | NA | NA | TGTGCCAGCAGCAAAGGAGCGGTCGGGAGCGGGGGTCCCTATAATTCACCCCTCCACTTT | CASSKGAVGSGGPYNSPLHF
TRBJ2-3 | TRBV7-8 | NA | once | TGTGCCAGCAGCTCCATTACGGGGGGCAAGCCAGATACGCAGTATTTT | CASSSITGGKPDTQYF
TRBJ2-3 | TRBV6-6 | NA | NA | TGTGCCAGCAGTTACACAGGGCGCACAGATACGCAGTATTTT | CASSYTGRTDTQYF
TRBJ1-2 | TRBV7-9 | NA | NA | TGTGCCAGCGAGAGTTTAGGCCCTACTAACTATGGCTACACCTTC | CASESLGPTNYGYTF
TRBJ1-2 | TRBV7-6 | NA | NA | TGTGCCAGCAGCTTGGGCCCCGGGCCGGAGGGAGGCTATGGCTACACCTTC | CASSLGPGPEGGYGYTF
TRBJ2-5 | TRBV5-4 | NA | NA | TGTGCCAGCAGCTGGGGGGGCGCGATAAACCAAGAGACCCAGTACTTC | CASSWGGAINQETQYF
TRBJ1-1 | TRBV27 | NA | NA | TGTGCCAGCAGTCGCATACAGGGAGGAAACACTGAAGCTTTCTTT | CASSRIQGGNTEAFF
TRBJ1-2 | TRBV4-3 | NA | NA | TGCGCCAGCAGCCAAGGAGGAGCTCGCGGCTACACCTTC | CASSQGGARGYTF
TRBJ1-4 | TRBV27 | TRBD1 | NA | TGTGCCAGCAGAACCAGGGGGGTCTTTAAAGAAAAACTGTTTTTT | CASRTRGVFKEKLFF
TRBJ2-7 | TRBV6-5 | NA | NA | TGTGCCAGCAGTTATCTACATGAGCAGTACTTC | CASSYLHEQYF
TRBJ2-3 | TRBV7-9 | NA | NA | TGTGCCAGCAGCTTAAGACTCAGGGGAGATACGCAGTATTTT | CASSLRLRGDTQYF
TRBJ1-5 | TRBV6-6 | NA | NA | TGTGCCAGCAGCGGAGCGGATCAGCCCCAGCATTTT | CASSGADQPQHF
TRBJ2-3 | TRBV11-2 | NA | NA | TGTGCCAGCACAATCCTGGACAGCACAGATACGCAGTATTTT | CASTILDSTDTQYF
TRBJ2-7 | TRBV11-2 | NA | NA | TGTGCCAGCAGCTTAGGGCAGGGAAGGAACGAGCAGTACTTC | CASSLGQGRNEQYF
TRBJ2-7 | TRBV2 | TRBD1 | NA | TGTGCCAGCAGTGAGCAGCCGGGACAGGGTTACGAGCAGTACTTC | CASSEQPGQGYEQYF
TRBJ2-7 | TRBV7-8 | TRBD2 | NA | TGTGCCAGCAGCACCCCCGGGACTAGCGGGGCCTACGAGCAGTACTTC | CASSTPGTSGAYEQYF
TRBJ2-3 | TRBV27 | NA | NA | TGTGCCAGCAGTTTAAGGGTCGGGGTGGGGGATACGCAGTATTTT | CASSLRVGVGDTQYF
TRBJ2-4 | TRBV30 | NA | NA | TGTGCCTGGAGTGTATACCCCTACGACAGGAAAAGTGGTGCCAAAAACATTCAGTACTTC | CAWSVYPYDRKSGAKNIQYF
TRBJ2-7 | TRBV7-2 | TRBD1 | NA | TGTGCCAGCAGCACCGGACAGGGTAACGACGAGCAGTACTTC | CASSTGQGNDEQYF
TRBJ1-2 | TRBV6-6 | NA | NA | TGTGCCAGCAGTTACCAGGGAGGTGGCTACACCTTC | CASSYQGGGYTF
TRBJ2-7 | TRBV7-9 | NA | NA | TGTGCCAGCAGCTATACCCGGGGGCTCAGGGCCTACGAGCAGTACTTC | CASSYTRGLRAYEQYF
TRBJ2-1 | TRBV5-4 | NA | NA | TGTGCCAGCAGCTTGGTTAACGGACCCGAGCAGTTCTTC | CASSLVNGPEQFF
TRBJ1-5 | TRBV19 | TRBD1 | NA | TGTGCCAGTAGGAAGGACAGGGTCGGCAATCAGCCCCAGCATTTT | CASRKDRVGNQPQHF
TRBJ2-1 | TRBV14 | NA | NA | TGTGCCAGCAGCCAAGGTTCTGGCCGGCTATACAATGAGCAGTTCTTC | CASSQGSGRLYNEQFF
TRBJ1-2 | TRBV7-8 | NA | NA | TGTGCCAGCAGCGTGGCCAGGACTTATGGCTACACCTTC | CASSVARTYGYTF
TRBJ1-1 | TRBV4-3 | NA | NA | TGCGCCAGCAGCGCCCGGGCCACCATGAACACTGAAGCTTTCTTT | CASSARATMNTEAFF
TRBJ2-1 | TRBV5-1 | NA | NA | TGCGCCAGCAGCTGGTACGGGGCCGAAAATGAGCAGTTCTTC | CASSWYGAENEQFF
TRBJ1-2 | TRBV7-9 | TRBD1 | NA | TGTGCCAGCAGCTCCGGGACAGGGCGGTATGGCTACACCTTC | CASSSGTGRYGYTF
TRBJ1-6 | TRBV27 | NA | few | TGTGCCAGCAGTCCAGGACTTGGGGGGAGTCCCCTCCACTTT | CASSPGLGGSPLHF
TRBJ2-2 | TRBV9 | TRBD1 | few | TGTGCCAGCAGCGAGGACAGGGCGAACACCGGGGAGCTGTTTTTT | CASSEDRANTGELFF
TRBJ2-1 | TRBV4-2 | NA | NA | TGTGCCAGCAGCCACACCGGGACCACCAATGAGCAGTTCTTC | CASSHTGTTNEQFF
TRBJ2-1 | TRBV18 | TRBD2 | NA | TGTGCCAGCTCCCGAACTAGCGGGGGGGCCGATGAGCAGTTCTTC | CASSRTSGGADEQFF
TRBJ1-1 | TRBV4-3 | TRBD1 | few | TGCGCCAGCAGCGACGGGACAGGGGGCTGGGGTCACACTGAAGCTTTCTTT | CASSDGTGGWGHTEAFF
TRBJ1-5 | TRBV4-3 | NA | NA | TGCGCCAGCAGCCCAGGGGTACGGAGCAATCAGCCCCAGCATTTT | CASSPGVRSNQPQHF
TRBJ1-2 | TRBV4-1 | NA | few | TGCGCCAGCAGCCAAGGCTGGGGTGGCTACACCTTC | CASSQGWGGYTF
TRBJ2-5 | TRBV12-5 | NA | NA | TGTGCTAGTGGTTTGGCCCCAGGGTTGGGAGAGACCCAGTACTTC | CASGLAPGLGETQYF
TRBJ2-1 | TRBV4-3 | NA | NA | TGCGCCAGCAGCCAAGAGACCAACTCCTACAATGAGCAGTTCTTC | CASSQETNSYNEQFF
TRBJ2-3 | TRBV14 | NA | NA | TGTGCCAGCTCACAGGGAGGGGGCACAGATACGCAGTATTTT | CASSQGGGTDTQYF
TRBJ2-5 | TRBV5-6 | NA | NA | TGTGCCAGCAGCTTAGCTTCCGGGTTTCAAGAGACCCAGTACTTC | CASSLASGFQETQYF
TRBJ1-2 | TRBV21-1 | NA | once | TGTGCCAGCAGCAAAGCGCCTGGGGAGCTGGGCTCCAACTATGGCTACACCTTC | CASSKAPGELGSNYGYTF
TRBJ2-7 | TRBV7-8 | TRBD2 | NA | TGTGCCAGCAGCTTAGCAGGCGGGGGATACGAGCAGTACTTC | CASSLAGGGYEQYF
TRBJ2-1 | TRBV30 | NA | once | TGTGCCTGGACGGAGGGGATGGGGCCCTACAATGAGCAGTTCTTC | CAWTEGMGPYNEQFF
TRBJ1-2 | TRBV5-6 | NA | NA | TGTGCCAGCAGCTTTTCGGGGGGCGATGGCTACACCTTC | CASSFSGGDGYTF
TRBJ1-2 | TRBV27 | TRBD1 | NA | TGTGCCAGCAGTTTATCGTTCTCCGACAGGGTCTATGGCTACACCTTC | CASSLSFSDRVYGYTF
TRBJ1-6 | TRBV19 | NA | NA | TGTGCCAGTAGTTGGGATTCCTATAATTCACCCCTCCACTTT | CASSWDSYNSPLHF
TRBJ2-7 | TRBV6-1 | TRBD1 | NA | TGTGCCAGCAGCGCCGGGACAGGGGGGTACGAGCAGTACTTC | CASSAGTGGYEQYF
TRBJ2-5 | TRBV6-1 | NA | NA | TGTGCCAGCAGTTGGGAGCAAGAGACCCAGTACTTC | CASSWEQETQYF
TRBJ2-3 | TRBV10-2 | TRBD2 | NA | TGCGCCAGCAGTGAGTCCCGATTCAGCGGGGGGCGCCTCCCTACAGATACGCAGTATTTT | CASSESRFSGGRLPTDTQYF
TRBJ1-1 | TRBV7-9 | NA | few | TGTGCCAGCAGTTTTTGGGATGGGAAGACTGAAGCTTTCTTT | CASSFWDGKTEAFF
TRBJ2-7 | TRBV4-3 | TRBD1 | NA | TGCGCCAGCAGCCCCCGGGACAGTTACTACGAGCAGTACTTC | CASSPRDSYYEQYF
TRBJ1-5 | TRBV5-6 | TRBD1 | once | TGTGCCAGCAGCTGGGGACAGGGGGCGGTCAATAGCAATCAGCCCCAGCATTTT | CASSWGQGAVNSNQPQHF
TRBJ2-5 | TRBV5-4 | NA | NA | TGTGCCAGCAGCTGGGGACTGGCGGAGACCCAGTACTTC | CASSWGLAETQYF
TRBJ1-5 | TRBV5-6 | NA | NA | TGTGCCAGCAGCTTGTCGAATCAGCCCCAGCATTTT | CASSLSNQPQHF